The source of this T cell receptor beta chain is a study of regulatory T cells in long-lasting Graves disease (dated by TCRdb to about 2021). For context, the study as a whole: Persistent Graves' disease was defined as persistently positive TSH receptor autoantibodies together with antithyroid drug treatment for over 5 years. Patients with persistent Graves' disease were compared with patients with newly diagnosed Graves' disease using TCR sequencing and RNA sequencing of peripheral blood. The study was conducted in China and was registered as a clinical trial. A total of about 35 samples underwent TCR sequencing, from roughly 13 patients with persistent Graves' disease and 20 patients with newly diagnosed Graves' disease. On average, persistent Graves' disease patients in the clinical cohort had been on antithyroid drugs for about 9.3 years.

The germline V gene yields SGHTA for CDR1 and FQGNSA for CDR2. There are 15 amino acids in the CDR3, from cysteine to phenylalanine inclusive. Only the CDR3 DNA stays, 45 bases, in frame from base 1. Trimming removed 1 base from V and 6 bases from J, leaving 13 bases between the germline ends. The sample holds a few counts of this clonotype. Which antigen it targets is not known. No quality values exist for individual bases; no much larger clone is one base distant. Broad study findings and their caveats: The authors noted that the small sample size was a limitation that may lower accuracy. Persistent disease showed preferential use of TRBV28, TRBJ1-2 and TRBJ2-5, whereas newly diagnosed disease favored TRBV20-1 and TRBJ2-1. Only peripheral blood was studied, because thyroid tissue, the primary lesion, was inaccessible. Compared with newly diagnosed patients, persistent Graves' disease patients had lower TCR Shannon entropy and fewer highly expanded clones, which suggests clonal expansion. Patients with persistent disease shared more public clonotypes (approximately 2,500) than newly diagnosed patients did (966). Only the TCR beta chain was sequenced and analyzed.

The library was obtained by multiplex PCR. TCRdb lists the instrument as Illumina HiSeq 4000. CDR3 regions were amplified by Arm-PCR with iRepertoire HTBI primers to construct TCR beta libraries. Gel purification was performed on PCR products prior to sequencing. Per the authors' processing: Across samples, roughly 60 TRBV and 12 to 15 TRBJ segments were identified and used for gene usage analysis of CDR3 amino acid clonotypes. COPE and FqMerger were used to merge filtered high-quality paired reads into contigs. Contigs were aligned with BLAST to IMGT TRBV, TRBD and TRBJ reference genes, and CDR3 was defined per IMGT. Any clonotype with a frequency above 0.1% was counted as a highly expanded clone. Repertoire diversity was measured by Shannon entropy, and V-J evenness by the Gini coefficient. A clonotype found in more than one individual was treated as public. The public reads were quality trimmed at Q25 with fastp and then assembled into clones with MiXCR by TCRdb, keeping productive beta chains. A single entry per CDR3 protein holds the most common genes and DNA from its merged rows. The V and J calls reflect TCRdb's pipeline rather than the authors' work. The table for this sample lists 700,000 or so distinct CDR3 sequences; approximately 29% of them were counted only once. Jointly, the top ten make up 40% to 55% of the sample.

The label giving this sample's time point can be read as: persistent/refractory GD, antithyroid drugs over 5 years with positive TRAb. RNA was extracted from PBMCs in TRIzol for both TCR sequencing and RNA sequencing. Graves' disease was diagnosed according to American Thyroid Association guidelines. Patients were recruited from an endocrinology department in Xi'an, China. Each patient gave approximately 8.8 milliliters of peripheral blood, collected in an EDTA anticoagulant tube. Ficoll Paque Plus density gradient separation was used to isolate PBMCs, and no further T cell sorting was performed. An Agilent 2100 Bioanalyzer and agarose gel were used to assess RNA quality, and a NanoDrop 2000 was used to measure RNA concentration.

This specimen consisted of peripheral blood mononuclear cells (PBMCs), obtained when the disease was refractory, from a patient treated with antithyroid drugs. The receptor was isolated from a female donor with Graves disease. The sequence joins TRBV7-2 to TRBJ1-5, with no reliable assignment of the D segment. The nucleotide sequence reads TGTGCCAGCAGCTTAGTTGGACCGGGCGGTCAGCCCCAGCATTTT. Its translation is CASSLVGPGGQPQHF.